Listed below are T cell receptor beta chains from one sample, sequenced in a study of blood T cell repertoires in COVID-19. Profiled with immunoSEQ multiplex PCR; TCRdb holds only in-frame clones, not every one. The profile shows some 220,000 clones, roughly 84% of them singletons. Sequenced input: peripheral blood. These receptors originate from a woman aged 55-75 years who had recovered from COVID-19. Both conserved end residues are part of each CDR3. Size is omitted from some rows. Given values are once, few, many or a class for expanded clones.

-	TRBV2	17	CASSEAYLTRDTDTQYF
-	TRBV4-1	12	CASSMRDSPLHF
-	TRBV2	15	CASTEGRSMNTEAFF
-	TRBV19	16	CASSKGDAGAGYEQYF
-	TRBV7-2	16	CASSISGGRMIYEQYF
-	TRBV5-1	16	CASSLEPTGGPGELFF
-	TRBV29-1	14	CSAVDRGANTEAFF
-	TRBV30	16	CAWHTQTGLDNSPLHF
-	TRBV7-2	17	CASSWRLAASSYNEQFF
-	TRBV7-2	16	CASNRGQGGIGTEAFF
-	TRBV6-5	15	CASGTLAGLNNEQFF
few	TRBV7-9	16	CASSSSGTGANSPLHF
-	TRBV5-6	14	CASSLSGGRDEQYF
many	TRBV29-1	13	CSVITGTAYEQYF
-	TRBV6-2/TRBV6-3	17	CASSGVLQGFLNEKLFF
-	TRBV6-1	20	CASSGPPGTGIMSSYNEQFF
-	TRBV7-9	16	CASSHLDRGSYNEQFF